This is a list of T cell receptor beta chains from one sample in a study of CD8 T cells in Susac syndrome. TCRdb called the immunoSEQ multiplex PCR reads again in MiXCR, with one record for every CDR3 protein. This sample yields tens of thousands of distinct CDR3 sequences, of which 85% to 95% are seen a single time; roughly 0.46% belongs to the top ten. Material: CD8+ T cells from PBMCs. These receptors were collected from a human donor with Susac syndrome. CDR3s include the opening cysteine and the closing phenylalanine or tryptophan. The order of the fields is D gene, clone size, V gene, J gene, CDR3 protein, CDR3 DNA. A D gene is named only where the DNA matches it firmly. The listing skips clone size in some rows; elsewhere it reads once, few, many or a size class.

>TRBD2|-|TRBV5-4|TRBJ2-3
CASSLSDSGIPFTDTQYF
TGTGCCAGCAGCTTGTCGGATAGCGGGATTCCGTTCACAGATACGCAGTATTTT
>-|-|TRBV19|TRBJ2-2
CASSITGELFF
TGTGCCAGTAGTATCACCGGGGAGCTGTTTTTT
>-|once|TRBV13|TRBJ2-1
CASSPTGRGHNEQFF
TGTGCCAGCAGCCCAACAGGGAGGGGGCACAATGAGCAGTTCTTC
>-|-|TRBV30|TRBJ1-1
CAWSVLLLNTEAFF
TGTGCCTGGAGTGTACTGTTGTTGAACACTGAAGCTTTCTTT
>-|-|TRBV29-1|TRBJ2-4
CSVGRLEPFKNIQYF
TGCAGCGTTGGCCGACTAGAGCCCTTCAAAAACATTCAGTACTTC
>-|-|TRBV5-1|TRBJ1-2
CASSTGQNGYTF
TGCGCCAGCAGCACCGGACAGAATGGCTACACCTTC
>-|-|TRBV11-2|TRBJ1-2
CASSLVQGSGYTF
TGTGCCAGCAGCTTAGTGCAGGGGTCTGGCTACACCTTC
>TRBD1|-|TRBV5-1|TRBJ1-4
CASSLAGQGEDEKLFF
TGCGCCAGCAGCTTGGCCGGGCAGGGGGAGGATGAAAAACTGTTTTTT
>TRBD1|-|TRBV20-1|TRBJ1-1
CSARDQQGADTEAFF
TGCAGTGCTAGAGATCAGCAGGGGGCTGATACTGAAGCTTTCTTT
>TRBD2|-|TRBV30|TRBJ2-2
CAWVPSAGPGELFF
TGTGCCTGGGTCCCCTCAGCGGGACCCGGGGAGCTGTTTTTT
>-|-|TRBV3-1|TRBJ2-5
CASSQDEGWETQYF
TGTGCCAGCAGCCAAGACGAAGGTTGGGAGACCCAGTACTTC
>-|-|TRBV4-3|TRBJ2-5
CASSQARTDQETQYF
TGCGCCAGCAGCCAGGCTCGGACGGACCAAGAGACCCAGTACTTC
>-|-|TRBV4-2|TRBJ2-3
CASSQEGSLPQHTQYF
TGTGCCAGCAGCCAAGAAGGAAGCCTCCCGCAGCATACGCAGTATTTT
>-|once|TRBV29-1|TRBJ2-3
CSVEVSLRGTDTQYF
TGCAGCGTTGAAGTCTCCCTAAGGGGGACAGATACGCAGTATTTT
>TRBD1|-|TRBV9|TRBJ2-3
CASSAGQGPDTQYF
TGTGCCAGCAGCGCGGGACAGGGGCCAGATACGCAGTATTTT
>-|-|TRBV3-1|TRBJ1-1
CASSPNVNWIATRNTEAFF
TGTGCCAGCAGCCCGAACGTTAATTGGATCGCTACGAGGAACACTGAAGCTTTCTTT
>TRBD1|-|TRBV5-4|TRBJ2-6
CASSLGQEFSGANVLTF
TGTGCCAGCAGTTTGGGACAGGAATTCTCTGGGGCCAACGTCCTGACTTTC
>-|-|TRBV18|TRBJ2-1
CASHGGPYNEQFF
TGTGCCAGCCATGGGGGGCCATACAATGAGCAGTTCTTC
>-|-|TRBV3-1|TRBJ2-1
CASSQAVYEQFF
TGTGCCAGCAGCCAAGCGGTCTATGAGCAGTTCTTC
>TRBD2|-|TRBV7-9|TRBJ2-7
CASSPTSGAPDEQYF
TGTGCCAGCAGCCCCACTAGCGGAGCCCCTGACGAGCAGTACTTC
>TRBD2|once|TRBV13|TRBJ2-5
CASSERTSGRGIQETQYF
TGTGCCAGCAGCGAAAGGACTAGCGGGAGAGGGATTCAAGAGACCCAGTACTTC
>TRBD2|once|TRBV13|TRBJ2-7
CASSLRGDSTYEQYF
TGTGCCAGCAGCTTACGGGGGGACTCCACCTACGAGCAGTACTTC
>-|-|TRBV7-8|TRBJ2-7
CASSLAGGGGYEQYF
TGTGCCAGCAGCTTGGCTGGGGGCGGGGGCTACGAGCAGTACTTC